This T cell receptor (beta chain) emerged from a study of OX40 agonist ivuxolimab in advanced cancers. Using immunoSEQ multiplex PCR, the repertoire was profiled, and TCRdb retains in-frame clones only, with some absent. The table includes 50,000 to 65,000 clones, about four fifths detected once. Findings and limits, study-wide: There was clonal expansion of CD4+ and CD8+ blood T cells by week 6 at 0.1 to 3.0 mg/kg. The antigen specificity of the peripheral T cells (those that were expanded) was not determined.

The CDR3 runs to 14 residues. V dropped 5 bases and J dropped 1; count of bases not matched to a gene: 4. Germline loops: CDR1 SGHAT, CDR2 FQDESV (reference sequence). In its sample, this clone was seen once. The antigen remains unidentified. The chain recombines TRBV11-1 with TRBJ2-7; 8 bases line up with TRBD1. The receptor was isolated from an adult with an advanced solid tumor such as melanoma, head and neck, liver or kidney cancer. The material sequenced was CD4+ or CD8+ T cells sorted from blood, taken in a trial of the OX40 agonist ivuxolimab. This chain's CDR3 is CASSQGQGSYEQYF. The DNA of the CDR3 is TGTGCCAGCAGCCAAGGACAGGGATCCTACGAGCAGTACTTC. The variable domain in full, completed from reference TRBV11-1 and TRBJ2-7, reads EAEVAQSPRYKITEKSQAVAFWCDPISGHATLYWYRQILGQGPELLVQFQDESVVDDSQLPKDRFSAERLKGVDSTLKIQPAELGDSAMYLCASSQGQGSYEQYFGPGTRLTVT.